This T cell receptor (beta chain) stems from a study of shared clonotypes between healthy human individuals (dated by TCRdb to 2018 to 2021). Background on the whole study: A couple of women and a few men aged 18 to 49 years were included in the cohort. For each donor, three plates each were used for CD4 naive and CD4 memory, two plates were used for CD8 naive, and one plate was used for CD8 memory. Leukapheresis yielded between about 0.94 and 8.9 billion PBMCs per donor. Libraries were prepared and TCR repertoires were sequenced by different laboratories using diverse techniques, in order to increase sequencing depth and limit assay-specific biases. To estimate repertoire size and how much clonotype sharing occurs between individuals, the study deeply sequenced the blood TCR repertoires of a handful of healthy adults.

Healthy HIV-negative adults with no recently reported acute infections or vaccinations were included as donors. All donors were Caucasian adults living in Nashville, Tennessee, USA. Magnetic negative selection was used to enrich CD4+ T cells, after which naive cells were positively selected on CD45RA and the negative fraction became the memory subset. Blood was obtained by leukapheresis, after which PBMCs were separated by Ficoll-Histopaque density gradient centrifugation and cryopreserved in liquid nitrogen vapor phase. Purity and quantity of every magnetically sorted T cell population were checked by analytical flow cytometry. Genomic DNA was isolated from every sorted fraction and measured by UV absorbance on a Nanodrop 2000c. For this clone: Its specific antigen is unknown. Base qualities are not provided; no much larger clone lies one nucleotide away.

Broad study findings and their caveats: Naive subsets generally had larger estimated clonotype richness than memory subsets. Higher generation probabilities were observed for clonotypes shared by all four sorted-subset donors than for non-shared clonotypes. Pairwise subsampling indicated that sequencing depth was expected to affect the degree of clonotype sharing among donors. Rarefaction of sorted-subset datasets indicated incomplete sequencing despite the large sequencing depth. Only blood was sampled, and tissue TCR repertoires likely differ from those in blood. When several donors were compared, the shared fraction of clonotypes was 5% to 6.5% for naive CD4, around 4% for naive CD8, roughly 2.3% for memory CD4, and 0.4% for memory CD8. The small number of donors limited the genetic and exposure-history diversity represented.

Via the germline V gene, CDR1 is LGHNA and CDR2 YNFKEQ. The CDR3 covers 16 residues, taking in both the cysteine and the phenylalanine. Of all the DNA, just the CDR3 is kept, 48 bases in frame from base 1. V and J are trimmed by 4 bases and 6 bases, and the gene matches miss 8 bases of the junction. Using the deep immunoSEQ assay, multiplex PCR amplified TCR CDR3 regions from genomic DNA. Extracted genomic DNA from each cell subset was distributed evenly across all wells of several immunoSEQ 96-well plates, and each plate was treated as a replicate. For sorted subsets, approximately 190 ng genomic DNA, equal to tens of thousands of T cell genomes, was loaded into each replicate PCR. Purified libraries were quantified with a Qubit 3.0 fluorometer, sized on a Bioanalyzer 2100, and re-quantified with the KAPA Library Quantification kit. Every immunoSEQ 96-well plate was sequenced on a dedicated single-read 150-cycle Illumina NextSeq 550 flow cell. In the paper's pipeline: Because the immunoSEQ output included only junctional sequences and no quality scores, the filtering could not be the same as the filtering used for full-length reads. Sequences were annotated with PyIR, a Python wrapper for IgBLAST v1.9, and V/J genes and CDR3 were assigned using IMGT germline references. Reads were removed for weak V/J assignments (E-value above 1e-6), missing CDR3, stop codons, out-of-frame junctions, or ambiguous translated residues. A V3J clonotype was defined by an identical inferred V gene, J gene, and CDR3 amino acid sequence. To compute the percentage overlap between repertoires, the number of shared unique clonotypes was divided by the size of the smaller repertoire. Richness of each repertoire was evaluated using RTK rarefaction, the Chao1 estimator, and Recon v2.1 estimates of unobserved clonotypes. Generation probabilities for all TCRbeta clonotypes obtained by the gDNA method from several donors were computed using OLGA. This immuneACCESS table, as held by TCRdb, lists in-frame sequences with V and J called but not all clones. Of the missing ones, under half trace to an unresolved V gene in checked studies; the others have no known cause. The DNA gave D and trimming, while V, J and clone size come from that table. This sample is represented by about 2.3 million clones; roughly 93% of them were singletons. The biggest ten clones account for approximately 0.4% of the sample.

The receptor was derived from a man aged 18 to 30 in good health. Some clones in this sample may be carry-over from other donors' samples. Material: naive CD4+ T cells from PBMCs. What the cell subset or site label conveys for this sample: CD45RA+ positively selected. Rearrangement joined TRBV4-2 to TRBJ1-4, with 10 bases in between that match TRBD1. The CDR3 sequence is CASSRLRQGAYEKLFF. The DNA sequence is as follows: TGTGCCAGCAGCCGGCTGAGACAGGGGGCTTATGAAAAACTGTTTTTT.